The clone carrying this TCR beta chain came up many times. Its antigen remains unknown. This entry is derived from a study of T cells after yellow fever vaccination. General study results and limits: FACS-sorted repertoires could contain abundant clonotypes contaminating from the bulk population.

CDR1 is LGHNA and CDR2 is YSLEER in the germline V gene. The CDR3 contains 16 residues. V lost 1 base and J lost 4, with 13 bases in between. MiXCR, run by TCRdb on the 5' RACE reads, gives a single entry per CDR3 protein. The sample carries a few hundred thousand distinct CDR3 sequences, roughly 4.3% recorded once. The material sequenced was PBMCs, taken 5 days after the yellow fever booster vaccination. The rearrangement joins TRBV4-3 to TRBJ2-2; perhaps D is TRBD1 or TRBD2 (5 bases each). The origin of this receptor is a man aged 18 to 29 who received the YFV17D yellow fever vaccine. Here the CDR3 reads CASSQAQGASTGELFF. CDR3 sequence (DNA): TGCGCCAGCAGCCAAGCCCAGGGAGCCTCCACCGGGGAGCTGTTTTTT.